Below, one T cell receptor beta chain is given with its context. Stated treatment: oral pan-JAK inhibitor, 5-10 mg twice daily. Sorting of CD4+ and CD8+ T cells was performed on PBMCs. These data come from a study of CD8+ T cells in alopecia areata. Whole-study context: The study gave treated patients oral tofacitinib at 5 to 10 mg twice daily. The percentage of affected scalp area served as the score of severity for treated patients.

From germline, CDR1 is SQVTM and CDR2 ANQGSEA. There are 15 residues in the CDR3. V dropped 1 base and J dropped 0 bases, with 10 bases sitting between them. Once RNA had been extracted, it was reverse transcribed into cDNA to act as the sequencing template. Clones were sequenced by immunoSEQ multiplex PCR, and TCRdb holds only the in-frame ones, with some missing. The table includes 130,000 or so clones, 86% detected once. This receptor was identified in a human donor with alopecia areata. Material: CD8+ T cells sorted from blood, obtained at week 4, from a patient treated with tofacitinib. The chain has TRBV29-1 and TRBJ2-1, with D possibly matching TRBD1 (6 bases). The CDR3 sequence: CSVEGSGDSYNEQFF. The DNA for the CDR3 is TGCAGCGTTGAAGGTTCAGGGGACTCCTACAATGAGCAGTTCTTC.